These T cell receptor beta chains were read from a single sample in a study of CD8 T cells in ankylosing spondylitis. TCRdb used MiXCR to reprocess the 5' RACE reads, holding one entry per CDR3 protein. The profile covers around 230,000 distinct CDR3 sequences, with around 9.2% appearing a single time and under 7.5% taken by the ten largest. Source material: blood, either unsorted or a sorted T cell fraction (not recorded which). These receptors were taken from a male donor with ankylosing spondylitis or in good health (not recorded which). Each CDR3 is given with its conserved first and last residue. The D gene is left open where the match is weak. The size of a clone is reported for some rows only, either as once, few or many, or as a class for expanded clones.

V	J	size	D	CDR3	DNA
TRBV12-3/TRBV12-4	TRBJ2-7	few	TRBD2	CASSLGSRASGAYEQYF	TGTGCCAGCAGTTTAGGGAGTAGGGCTAGCGGGGCCTACGAGCAGTACTTC
TRBV9	TRBJ1-4	many	NA	CASSVDEGSLREKLFF	TGTGCCAGCAGCGTAGACGAGGGGAGTCTCAGGGAAAAACTGTTTTTT
TRBV5-1	TRBJ1-1	many	TRBD1	CASSFGTGSRTEAFF	TGCGCCAGCAGCTTTGGGACAGGCTCGAGGACTGAAGCTTTCTTT
TRBV7-7	TRBJ1-1	few	NA	CASSLPRGGVTTEAFF	TGTGCTAGCAGCCTGCCTCGCGGCGGGGTTACCACTGAAGCTTTCTTT
TRBV23-1	TRBJ2-1	NA	TRBD2	CASSFLARLAAVYNEQFF	TGCGCCAGCAGTTTCCTCGCCCGACTAGCGGCTGTTTACAATGAGCAGTTCTTC
TRBV28	TRBJ2-3	many	TRBD2	CASSTTSGSDTQYF	TGTGCCAGCAGTACCACTAGCGGGAGCGATACGCAGTATTTT
TRBV6-2/TRBV6-3	TRBJ1-2	many	NA	CASSDSYGYTF	TGTGCCAGCAGTGACTCCTATGGCTACACCTTC
TRBV5-1	TRBJ2-1	NA	NA	CASHQGPYNEQFF	TGCGCCAGCCATCAGGGGCCCTACAATGAGCAGTTCTTC
TRBV27	TRBJ1-5	few	NA	CASSWNSNQPQHF	TGTGCCAGCAGTTGGAATAGCAATCAGCCCCAGCATTTT
TRBV29-1	TRBJ2-3	many	NA	CSVEGVYQEVTDTQYF	TGCAGCGTTGAAGGGGTTTATCAGGAGGTCACAGATACGCAGTATTTT
TRBV4-1	TRBJ2-1	many	NA	CASSQVDLGISYNEQFF	TGCGCCAGCAGCCAAGTAGATCTCGGGATTAGTTACAATGAGCAGTTCTTC
TRBV7-2	TRBJ2-7	many	NA	CASSRISSGAEQYF	TGTGCCAGCAGCCGCATCTCCAGTGGAGCCGAGCAGTACTTC
TRBV20-1	TRBJ1-1	many	NA	CSARPGSRDTEAFF	TGCAGTGCTAGACCGGGCAGTAGGGACACTGAAGCTTTCTTT
TRBV30	TRBJ2-5	NA	NA	CAWSVGGMRETQYF	TGTGCCTGGAGTGTTGGAGGGATGAGAGAGACCCAGTACTTC
TRBV29-1	TRBJ1-2	NA	NA	CSVGGPVLGYTF	TGCAGCGTTGGAGGGCCGGTTCTTGGCTACACCTTC
TRBV5-6	TRBJ2-1	many	NA	CASSLGGSNNEQFF	TGTGCCAGCAGCTTGGGCGGTAGCAACAATGAGCAGTTCTTC
TRBV20-1	TRBJ2-5	many	NA	CSAAPGEYQETQYF	TGCAGTGCCGCCCCCGGAGAGTACCAAGAGACCCAGTACTTC
TRBV5-1	TRBJ2-7	many	TRBD2	CASSLVGSGSSYEQYF	TGCGCCAGCAGCTTGGTCGGTAGCGGGAGCTCCTACGAGCAGTACTTC
TRBV5-1	TRBJ2-3	many	TRBD2	CASSYGTMTSTDTQYF	TGCGCCAGCAGTTACGGGACTATGACTAGCACAGATACGCAGTATTTT
TRBV12-3/TRBV12-4	TRBJ2-1	many	NA	CASTLSSSYNEQFF	TGTGCCAGCACCTTAAGTAGCTCCTACAATGAGCAGTTCTTC
TRBV20-1	TRBJ1-4	few	NA	CSAGSLNEKLFF	TGCAGTGCGGGCAGCTTAAATGAAAAACTGTTTTTT
TRBV27	TRBJ2-7	many	TRBD2	CASTPVLGRGNEQYF	TGTGCCAGCACCCCGGTGTTGGGGCGGGGGAACGAGCAGTACTTC
TRBV5-1	TRBJ1-3	many	NA	CASSLERTAGNTIYF	TGCGCCAGCAGCTTGGAGCGGACAGCTGGAAACACCATATATTTT
TRBV5-1	TRBJ1-1	many	TRBD1	CASSFSGTDYTEAFF	TGCGCCAGCAGCTTCTCCGGGACAGACTACACTGAAGCTTTCTTT
TRBV4-2	TRBJ2-1	NA	TRBD2	CASSPGLAGGGSYNEQFF	TGTGCCAGCAGCCCCGGACTAGCGGGAGGTGGGTCCTACAATGAGCAGTTCTTC
TRBV5-6	TRBJ2-1	many	NA	CASSQNLGPAGLFF	TGTGCCAGCAGCCAAAACTTAGGCCCCGCTGGGTTGTTCTTC
TRBV7-2	TRBJ2-3	few	NA	CASSSGILADTQYF	TGTGCCAGCAGCTCCGGAATTTTGGCAGATACGCAGTATTTT
TRBV7-2	TRBJ2-7	many	NA	CASSPQGSSYEQYF	TGTGCCAGCAGCCCACAGGGATCTTCCTACGAGCAGTACTTC
TRBV15	TRBJ2-1	many	TRBD1	CAIDSGGSYNEQFF	TGTGCCATCGACTCAGGGGGCTCCTACAATGAGCAGTTCTTC
TRBV2	TRBJ2-2	many	NA	CASRLDTAVFF	TGTGCCAGCAGACTTGACACGGCGGTGTTTTTT
TRBV9	TRBJ2-1	NA	NA	CASSGRSSFDEQFF	TGTGCCAGCAGCGGCCGGTCCTCCTTCGATGAGCAGTTCTTC
TRBV7-9	TRBJ2-1	NA	TRBD2	CASSFSGGAENEQFF	TGTGCCAGCAGCTTTAGCGGGGGGGCGGAGAATGAGCAGTTCTTC
TRBV12-3/TRBV12-4	TRBJ1-2	NA	NA	CASAGVGYGYTF	TGTGCCAGCGCAGGCGTCGGCTATGGCTACACCTTC
TRBV27	TRBJ2-7	many	NA	CASSNRGRYEQYF	TGTGCCAGCAGTAACCGGGGGAGGTACGAGCAGTACTTC
TRBV24-1	TRBJ1-5	many	NA	CATSDLTDQPQHF	TGTGCCACCAGTGATTTGACCGATCAGCCCCAGCATTTT
TRBV20-1	TRBJ2-1	many	TRBD2	CSARDIASGDYNEQFF	TGCAGTGCTAGAGATATTGCTAGCGGGGACTACAATGAGCAGTTCTTC
TRBV6-5	TRBJ2-1	few	TRBD2	CASSYPTSGSRNEQFF	TGTGCCAGCAGTTACCCAACTAGCGGGAGTCGGAATGAGCAGTTCTTC
TRBV5-1	TRBJ2-7	many	NA	CASSIREQGEQYF	TGCGCCAGCAGCATCAGGGAGCAGGGCGAGCAGTACTTC
TRBV7-2	TRBJ2-1	many	TRBD2	CASSPPGLAGGLGEQFF	TGTGCCAGCAGCCCTCCGGGACTAGCGGGGGGCCTGGGTGAGCAGTTCTTC
TRBV6-2/TRBV6-3	TRBJ2-1	NA	TRBD2	CASSYERGLYNEQFF	TGTGCCAGCAGTTACGAGCGGGGGTTGTACAATGAGCAGTTCTTC
TRBV5-1	TRBJ2-7	many	TRBD1	CASKPGSGQAYEQYF	TGCGCCAGCAAACCGGGTTCGGGACAGGCTTACGAGCAGTACTTC
TRBV6-2/TRBV6-3	TRBJ2-1	many	NA	CASSYPGGEYYNEQFF	TGTGCCAGCAGTTACCCCGGGGGAGAGTACTACAATGAGCAGTTCTTC
TRBV29-1	TRBJ1-1	many	TRBD1	CSVGQTNTEAFF	TGCAGCGTGGGACAGACGAACACTGAAGCTTTCTTT
TRBV6-1	TRBJ2-1	many	NA	CASSGSSYNEQFF	TGTGCCAGCAGTGGATCCTCCTACAATGAGCAGTTCTTC
TRBV5-1	TRBJ1-1	many	NA	CASSLEGGGNTEAFF	TGCGCCAGCAGCTTGGAAGGCGGGGGGAACACTGAAGCTTTCTTT
TRBV7-3	TRBJ2-3	NA	NA	CASSPDLAGTDTQYF	TGTGCCAGCAGCCCGGACTTGGCGGGCACAGATACGCAGTATTTT
TRBV5-5	TRBJ2-2	many	NA	CASSTSTVGELFF	TGTGCCAGCAGCACAAGCACGGTCGGGGAGCTGTTTTTT
TRBV4-3	TRBJ1-1	many	NA	CASSQGGASAEAFF	TGCGCCAGCAGCCAAGGAGGGGCGTCTGCTGAAGCTTTCTTT
TRBV15	TRBJ1-5	NA	TRBD1	CATSRGEGAHQPQHF	TGTGCCACCAGCAGAGGGGAGGGGGCACATCAGCCCCAGCATTTT
TRBV27	TRBJ2-5	many	TRBD1	CASSRDRVNLETQYF	TGTGCCAGCAGCCGCGACAGGGTCAATTTGGAGACCCAGTACTTC
TRBV3-1	TRBJ1-5	NA	NA	CASSQGSTGNQPRHF	TGTGCCAGCAGCCAAGGATCCACAGGGAATCAGCCCCGGCATTTT
TRBV20-1	TRBJ1-6	many	NA	CSARDLEDSYNSPLHF	TGCAGTGCTAGAGATTTAGAGGACTCCTATAATTCACCCCTCCACTTT
TRBV7-2	TRBJ2-7	few	NA	CASSSPLGGRQYF	TGTGCCAGCAGCTCCCCCTTAGGGGGTCGGCAGTACTTC
TRBV9	TRBJ2-7	few	TRBD2	CASSAKETSGRLYEQYF	TGTGCCAGCAGCGCCAAGGAGACTAGCGGGAGGCTTTACGAGCAGTACTTC
TRBV29-1	TRBJ1-1	many	NA	CSVELVEGGNTEAFF	TGCAGCGTTGAATTGGTAGAGGGCGGGAACACTGAAGCTTTCTTT
TRBV5-1	TRBJ1-1	many	NA	CASRGGVNTEAFF	TGCGCCAGCAGGGGGGGAGTGAACACTGAAGCTTTCTTT
TRBV12-3/TRBV12-4	TRBJ2-7	many	TRBD1	CASSPGTGDYEQYF	TGTGCCAGCAGCCCCGGGACAGGAGACTACGAGCAGTACTTC
TRBV5-1	TRBJ2-1	NA	NA	CASSGHREGLGYNEQFF	TGCGCCAGCAGCGGTCACAGGGAGGGCTTGGGCTACAATGAGCAGTTCTTC
TRBV18	TRBJ1-2	few	NA	CASSPAPRYGYTF	TGTGCCAGCTCACCGGCTCCCCGGTATGGCTACACCTTC